This TCR beta chain came from a study of CXCR3-negative and CXCR3-positive naive CD8 T cells. From germline, CDR1 is SGHNT and CDR2 YYREEE (reference sequence). The CDR3 runs to 15 residues. UMI-labeled 5' RACE yielded the TRB cDNA libraries. TCRdb re-called the 5' RACE reads, yielding one record per CDR3 amino acid sequence without DNA. The sample is made up of about 43,000 distinct CDR3 sequences, and the top ten hold over 8.5% of it. The receptor was derived from a human donor in good health. Some clones in this sample may be carry-over from other donors' samples. The chain employs TRBV5-4 and TRBJ2-3; TCRdb's D gene call, TRBD2, goes unchecked for lack of DNA. Sequenced sample: memory CD8+ T cells from blood. The CDR3 sequence: CASSLGAGGPDTQYF.